This T cell receptor beta chain was sequenced during a study of shared clonotypes between healthy human individuals. Study at large: CD4 naive and memory got three plates each, CD8 naive two, CD8 memory one. Overall study findings and caveats: Blood was the sole source, and tissue repertoires probably differ. The naive CD4 repertoires of a handful of donors were compared, and approximately 5.3% of clonotypes were shared.

Positive CCR7 selection of CD45RO-negative cells yielded the naive CD8 cells, and terminally differentiated effector memory CD45RA+ cells were excluded. With regard to this clone: As yet, its antigen is unknown.

Germline V gene sequence: CDR1 SEHNR, CDR2 FQNEAQ (reference sequence). CDR3 length: 17 residues. The V end lost 5 bases, the J end lost 4 bases, and 22 bases lay between the germline ends. TCRdb's table, derived via immunoSEQ multiplex PCR, lists solely in-frame clones and lacks some. The table shows about 2.2 million clones, with about 94% occurring only once. The TCR sequence derives from a young man in good health. Some clones in this sample may be carry-over from other donors' samples. The sample comprised naive CD8+ T cells from PBMCs. This rearrangement joins TRBV7-9 to TRBJ2-3; D uncertain. Here the CDR3 reads CASSGPGFGLAPDTQYF. CDR3 DNA sequence: TGTGCCAGCAGCGGGCCCGGGTTTGGGCTTGCCCCAGATACGCAGTATTTT.